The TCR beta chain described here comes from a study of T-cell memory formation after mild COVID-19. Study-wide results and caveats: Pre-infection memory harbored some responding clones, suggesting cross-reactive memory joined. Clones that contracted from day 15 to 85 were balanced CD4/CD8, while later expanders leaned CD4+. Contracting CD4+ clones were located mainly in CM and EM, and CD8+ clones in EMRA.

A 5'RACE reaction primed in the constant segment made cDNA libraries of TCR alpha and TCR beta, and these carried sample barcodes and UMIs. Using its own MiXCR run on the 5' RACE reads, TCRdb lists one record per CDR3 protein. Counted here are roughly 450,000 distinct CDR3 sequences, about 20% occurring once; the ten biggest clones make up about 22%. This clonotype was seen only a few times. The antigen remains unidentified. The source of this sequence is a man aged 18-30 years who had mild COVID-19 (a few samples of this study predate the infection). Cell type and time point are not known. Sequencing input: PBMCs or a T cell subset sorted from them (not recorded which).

Written as DNA, the CDR3 is TGCAGTGCTAGCCCAGCGGGGTCGACAGATACGCAGTATTTT. Protein product: CSASPAGSTDTQYF. The chain links TRBV20-1 to TRBJ2-3, with 7 nucleotides matching TRBD2. This CDR3 region has 14 residues. Germline assignment: CDR1 DFQATT and CDR2 SNEGSKA (reference sequence). V lost 3 bases to trimming and J lost 3 bases; unmatched junction nucleotides: 6.